This entry is about one TCR beta chain. The data originate from a study of blood T cell repertoires in COVID-19. Trimming took 0 bases from V and 0 from J; bases not matched to a gene: 6. The CDR3 sequence is 18 residues long. From germline, CDR1 is SGHRS and CDR2 YFSETQ. Repertoires were generated with immunoSEQ multiplex PCR, while TCRdb's copy carries only in-frame clones and drops some. The table shows 200,000 to 250,000 clones, with roughly 87% occurring only once. The sequencing input was PBMCs or T cells enriched from blood (not recorded which). The chain joins TRBV5-1 to TRBJ2-4; 10 positions match TRBD2. This receptor was identified in a woman between 25 and 40 years old with acute COVID-19. CDR3: CASSLASGGTLAKNIQYF. In DNA, the CDR3 is TGCGCCAGCAGCTTGGCTAGCGGGGGCACCCTAGCCAAAAACATTCAGTACTTC. Using reference TRBV5-1 and TRBJ2-4 for the parts outside the CDR3, the full variable domain is KAGVTQTPRYLIKTRGQQVTLSCSPISGHRSVSWYQQTPGQGLQFLFEYFSETQRNKGNFPGRFSGRQFSNSRSEMNVSTLELGDSALYLCASSLASGGTLAKNIQYFGAGTRLSVL.